These 13 T cell receptor beta chains share one sample of origin, sequenced in a study of identical twins. TCRdb ran MiXCR on the 5' RACE reads and lists one entry per CDR3 protein. Here the sample spans some 500,000 distinct CDR3 sequences, 9.5% to 10% being singletons. The sample was also linked to a second study, of yellow fever vaccine responses in identical twins.

The sequenced sample consisted of PBMCs. Source of these receptors: a woman aged 18-30 years in good health.

This chain connects TRBV12-3 or TRBV12-4 to TRBJ2-7; D gene unclear. The V end was cut by 1 base, the J end by 2 bases, with 9 bases between. The CDR3 loop spans 14 amino acids. The CDR3 DNA is TGTGCCAGCAGTTTAGGGACGCACACCTACGAGCAGTACTTC. The encoded protein is CASSLGTHTYEQYF.

The rearrangement links TRBV7-2 to TRBJ2-6, with D maybe TRBD1 (6 bases). This CDR3 is built from 15 residues. Germline CDR1 and CDR2: SGHTA and FQGNSA. Trimming pared 5 bases from V and 2 bases from J, leaving 10 bases between. The DNA of the CDR3 is TGTGCCAGCAGCGCCAGGGGCCCTGGGGCCAACGTCCTGACTTTC. This translates into CASSARGPGANVLTF.

This clonotype was detected ten times or more. Written as DNA, the CDR3 is TGCAGCGCCGCGACGGGGCAGGGCCTCTCCTACGAGCAGTACTTC. This gives the protein CSAATGQGLSYEQYF. V gene TRBV29-1 combines with J gene TRBJ2-7; perhaps D is TRBD1 or TRBD2 (5 bases each). The CDR3 has 15 amino acids. V was pared by 7 bases and J by 0 bases, with 19 bases between. Per the germline V gene, CDR1 is SQVTM and CDR2 is ANQGSEA.

The chain has TRBV7-2 and TRBJ2-1; D is unresolved. CDR1 and CDR2 from the germline V gene are SGHTA and FQGNSA. V was clipped by 1 base and J by 3 bases, with 13 bases between them. This CDR3 spans 16 amino acids. This CDR3 reads CASSLVGWASYNEQFF. The CDR3 DNA is TGTGCCAGCAGCTTAGTAGGTTGGGCCAGCTACAATGAGCAGTTCTTC.

A few counts support this clonotype. This chain joins TRBV9 and TRBJ2-7; D possibly corresponds to TRBD1 (5 bases). From germline, CDR1 is SGDLS and CDR2 YYNGEE. The V end was cut by 4 bases, the J end by 4 bases, with 21 bases between. The CDR3 contains 16 residues. DNA for the CDR3: TGTGCCAGCAGCACCGAAGTGGGGCTAGGGCAATACGAGCAGTACTTC. This translates into CASSTEVGLGQYEQYF.

This clonotype was seen many times. The rearrangement links TRBV5-5 to TRBJ2-3; no definite D call. This CDR3 has 15 residues. Germline V gene data show CDR1 as SGHKS and CDR2 as YYEKEE (reference sequence). With 0 bases removed from V and 0 bases from J, the gap between germline ends came to 8 bases. This CDR3 reads CASSLVAASTDTQYF. CDR3 DNA: TGTGCCAGCAGCTTGGTGGCAGCTAGCACAGATACGCAGTATTTT.

This clonotype showed up many times. V and J are TRBV27 and TRBJ2-2; TRBD2 is a possible D gene (6 bases). Looked up from germline, CDR1 is MNHEY and CDR2 is SMNVEV (reference sequence). The CDR3 contains 16 residues. V was trimmed by 0 bases and J by 7 bases, leaving 15 bases between them. The CDR3 protein is CASSLSMGGAVGELFF. CDR3 in DNA: TGTGCCAGCAGTTTATCGATGGGGGGAGCTGTCGGGGAGCTGTTTTTT.

The sample holds a few counts of this clonotype. The chain links TRBV20-1 to TRBJ2-2, with 12 bases fitting TRBD2. Germline values: CDR1 DFQATT, CDR2 SNEGSKA (reference sequence). The CDR3 runs 15 residues. Unmatched junction bases numbered 6, after V lost 2 bases and J lost 8 bases. Here the CDR3 reads CSARTLAGGPGELFF. In DNA form, the CDR3 reads TGCAGTGCTAGAACGCTAGCGGGAGGGCCGGGGGAGCTGTTTTTT.

The rearrangement joins TRBV2 to TRBJ2-6; tentative D call: TRBD2 (6 bases). The CDR3 is 18 residues long. CDR1 and CDR2 (germline): SNHLY, FYNNEI. V was cut by 6 bases and J by 5 bases, with 23 bases left in between. The CDR3 DNA reads TGTGCCAGCAGATCCACCACGGGACGGGGGAGATGGGCCAACGTCCTGACTTTC. It is translated as CASRSTTGRGRWANVLTF.

The V and J genes are TRBV4-3 and TRBJ2-1, with D perhaps matching TRBD2 (5 bases). V shed 3 bases and J shed 3 bases, with 18 bases lying between them. Per germline, CDR1 LGHNA and CDR2 YSLEER. This CDR3 comprises 17 residues. The chain's CDR3 is CASSHPKGRGDYNEQFF. As DNA, the CDR3 is TGCGCCAGCAGCCACCCGAAGGGCCGGGGAGACTACAATGAGCAGTTCTTC.

This clonotype was seen a single time. This rearrangement joins TRBV28 to TRBJ1-4; 7 bases align to TRBD1. Germline V gene lookup returns CDR1 MDHEN and CDR2 SYDVKM. Unmatched junction bases numbered 8, after V lost 2 bases and J lost 8 bases. There are 15 residues in the CDR3. The CDR3: CASSLTGTATEKLFF. For the CDR3, the DNA is TGTGCCAGCAGTTTAACCGGGACAGCAACCGAAAAACTGTTTTTT.

In this sample, this clonotype turned up many times. At one end, the junction sequence differs from germline, possibly due to a read error. The chain employs TRBV7-9 and TRBJ2-7; D is unresolved. This CDR3 comprises 11 residues. Per the germline V gene, CDR1 is SEHNR and CDR2 is FQNEAQ (reference sequence). The CDR3 DNA is TGTGCAGTGTATCAGGTGACCAGGCTCCACTTC. Translation gives CAVYQVTRLHF.

This clonotype has at least ten counts. The V call is TRBV7-9, the J call TRBJ2-7, with 11 positions matching TRBD2. Germline V gives CDR1 SEHNR, CDR2 FQNEAQ (reference sequence). The CDR3 is made up of 16 amino acids. Unmatched junction bases numbered 10, after V lost 5 bases and J lost 4 bases. The DNA for the CDR3 is TGTGCCAGCAGCCCCGGACTAGCGGGCGAGTTGTACGAGCAGTACTTC. Protein: CASSPGLAGELYEQYF.